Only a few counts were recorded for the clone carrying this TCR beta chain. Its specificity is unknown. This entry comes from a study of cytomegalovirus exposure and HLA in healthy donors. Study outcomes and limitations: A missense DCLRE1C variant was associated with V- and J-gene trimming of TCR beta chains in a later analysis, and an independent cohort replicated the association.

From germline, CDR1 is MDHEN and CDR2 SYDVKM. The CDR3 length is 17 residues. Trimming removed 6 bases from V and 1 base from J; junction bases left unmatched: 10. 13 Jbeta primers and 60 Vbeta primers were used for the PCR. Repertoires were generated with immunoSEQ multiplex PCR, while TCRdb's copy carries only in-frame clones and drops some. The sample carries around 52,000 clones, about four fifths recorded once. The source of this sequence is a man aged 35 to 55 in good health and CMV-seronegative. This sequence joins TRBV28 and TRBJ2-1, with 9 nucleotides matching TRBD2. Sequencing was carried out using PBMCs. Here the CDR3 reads CASRPSGGGASYNEQFF. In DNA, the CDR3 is TGTGCCAGCAGGCCTTCAGGCGGGGGGGCGTCCTACAATGAGCAGTTCTTC.